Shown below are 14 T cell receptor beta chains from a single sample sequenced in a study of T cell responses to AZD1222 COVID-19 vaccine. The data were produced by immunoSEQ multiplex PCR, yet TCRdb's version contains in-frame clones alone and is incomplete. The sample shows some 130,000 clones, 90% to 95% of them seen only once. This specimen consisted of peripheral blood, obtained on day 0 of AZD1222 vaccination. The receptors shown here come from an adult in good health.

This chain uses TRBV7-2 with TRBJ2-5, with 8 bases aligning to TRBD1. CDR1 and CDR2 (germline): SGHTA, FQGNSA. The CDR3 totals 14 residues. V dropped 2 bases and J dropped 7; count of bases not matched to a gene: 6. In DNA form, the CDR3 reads TGTGCCAGCAGCTTAAATGCAGGACAGGGGACCCAGTACTTC. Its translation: CASSLNAGQGTQYF.

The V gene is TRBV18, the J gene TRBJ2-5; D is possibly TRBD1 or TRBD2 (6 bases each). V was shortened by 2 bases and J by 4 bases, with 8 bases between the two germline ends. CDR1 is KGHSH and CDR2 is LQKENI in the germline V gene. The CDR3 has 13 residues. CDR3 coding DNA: TGTGCCAGCTCACCAGAGGGGGGAGAGACCCAGTACTTC. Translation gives CASSPEGGETQYF.

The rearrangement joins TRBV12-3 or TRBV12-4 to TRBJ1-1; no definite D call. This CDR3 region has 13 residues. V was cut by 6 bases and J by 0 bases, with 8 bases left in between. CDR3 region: CASSLSLNTEAFF. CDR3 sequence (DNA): TGTGCCAGCAGCCTGAGCCTGAACACTGAAGCTTTCTTT.

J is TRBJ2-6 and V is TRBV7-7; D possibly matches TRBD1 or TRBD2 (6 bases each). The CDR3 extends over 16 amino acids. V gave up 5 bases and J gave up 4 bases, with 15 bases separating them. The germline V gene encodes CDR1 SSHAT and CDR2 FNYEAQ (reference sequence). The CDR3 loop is CASSPGGGSGANVLTF. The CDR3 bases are TGTGCCAGCAGCCCCGGGGGCGGTTCAGGGGCCAACGTCCTGACTTTC. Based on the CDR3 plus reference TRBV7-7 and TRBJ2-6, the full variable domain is GAGVSQSPRYKVTKRGQDVTLRCDPISSHATLYWYQQALGQGPEFLTYFNYEAQPDKSGLPSDRFSAERPEGSISTLTIQRTEQRDSAMYRCASSPGGGSGANVLTFGAGSRLTVL.

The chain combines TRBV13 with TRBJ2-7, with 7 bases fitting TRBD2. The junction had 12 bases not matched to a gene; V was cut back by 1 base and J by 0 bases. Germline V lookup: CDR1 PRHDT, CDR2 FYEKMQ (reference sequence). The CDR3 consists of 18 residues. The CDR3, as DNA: TGTGCCAGCAGCTTAGAGGGGAGGGTGGTGACGAGCTCCTACGAGCAGTACTTC. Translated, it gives CASSLEGRVVTSSYEQYF.

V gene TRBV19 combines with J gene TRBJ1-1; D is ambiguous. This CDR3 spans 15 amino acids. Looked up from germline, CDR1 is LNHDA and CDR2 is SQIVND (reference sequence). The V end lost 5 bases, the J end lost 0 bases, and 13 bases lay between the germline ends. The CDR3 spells CASSLTGSMNTEAFF. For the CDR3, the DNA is TGTGCCAGTAGTCTCACGGGTTCTATGAACACTGAAGCTTTCTTT.

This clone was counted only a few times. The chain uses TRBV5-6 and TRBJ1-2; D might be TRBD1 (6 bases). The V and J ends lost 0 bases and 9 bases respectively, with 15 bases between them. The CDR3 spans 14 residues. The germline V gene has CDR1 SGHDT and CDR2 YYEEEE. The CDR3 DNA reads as TGTGCCAGCAGCTTGGTACAGGGCCTAGCGCGCTACACCTTC. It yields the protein CASSLVQGLARYTF. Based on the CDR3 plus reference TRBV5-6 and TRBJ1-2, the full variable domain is DAGVTQSPTHLIKTRGQQVTLRCSPKSGHDTVSWYQQALGQGPQFIFQYYEEEERQRGNFPDRFSGHQFPNYSSELNVNALLLGDSALYLCASSLVQGLARYTFGSGTRLTVV.

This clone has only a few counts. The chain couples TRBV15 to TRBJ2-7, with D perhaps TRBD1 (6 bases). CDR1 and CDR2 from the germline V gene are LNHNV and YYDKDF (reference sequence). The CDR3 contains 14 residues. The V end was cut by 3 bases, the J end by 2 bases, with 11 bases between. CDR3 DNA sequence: TGTGCCACCAGCAGCTTACAGGGAACCTACGAGCAGTACTTC. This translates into CATSSLQGTYEQYF.

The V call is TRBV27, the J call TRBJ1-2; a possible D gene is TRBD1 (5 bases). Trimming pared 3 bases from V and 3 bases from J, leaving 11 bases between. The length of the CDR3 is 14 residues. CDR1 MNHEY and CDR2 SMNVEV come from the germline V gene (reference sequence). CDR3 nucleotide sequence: TGTGCCAGCAGTTTTTGGGGAGGGGACTATGGCTACACCTTC. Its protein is CASSFWGGDYGYTF.

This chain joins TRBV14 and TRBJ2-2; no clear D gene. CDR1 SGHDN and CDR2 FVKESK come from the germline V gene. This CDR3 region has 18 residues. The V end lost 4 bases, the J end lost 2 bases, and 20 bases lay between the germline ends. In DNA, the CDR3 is TGTGCCAGCAGCCTCACTTTACCCAATAATAGAAACACCGGGGAGCTGTTTTTT. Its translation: CASSLTLPNNRNTGELFF.

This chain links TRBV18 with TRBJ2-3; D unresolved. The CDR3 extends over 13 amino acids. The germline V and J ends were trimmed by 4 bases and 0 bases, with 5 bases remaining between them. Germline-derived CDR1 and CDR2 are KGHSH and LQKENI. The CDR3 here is CASSLGSTDTQYF. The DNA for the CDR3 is TGTGCCAGCTCACTCGGAAGCACAGATACGCAGTATTTT.

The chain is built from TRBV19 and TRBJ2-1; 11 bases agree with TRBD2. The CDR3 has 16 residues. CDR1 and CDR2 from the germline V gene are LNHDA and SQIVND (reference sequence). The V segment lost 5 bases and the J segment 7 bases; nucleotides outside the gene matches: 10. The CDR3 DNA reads TGTGCCAGTAGTCCCTTAGCGGGAGGGTGGAATAATGAGCAGTTCTTC. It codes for CASSPLAGGWNNEQFF.

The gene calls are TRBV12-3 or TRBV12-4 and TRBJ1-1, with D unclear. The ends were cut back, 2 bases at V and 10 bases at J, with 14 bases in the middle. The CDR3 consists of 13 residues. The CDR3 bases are TGTGCCAGCAGTTTACTCGAGGGTCGGGGAGCTTTCTTT. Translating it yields CASSLLEGRGAFF.

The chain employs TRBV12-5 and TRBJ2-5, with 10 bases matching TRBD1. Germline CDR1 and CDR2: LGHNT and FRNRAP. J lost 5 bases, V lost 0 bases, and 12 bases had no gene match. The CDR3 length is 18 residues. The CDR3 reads CASGLVFRSGTGAETQYF. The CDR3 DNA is TGTGCTAGTGGTTTGGTTTTTCGATCCGGGACAGGGGCTGAGACCCAGTACTTC.